The 6 T cell receptor beta chains given below trace back to one sample, sequenced in a study of cytomegalovirus exposure and HLA in healthy donors. PCR involved 60 Vbeta and 13 Jbeta primers. The protocol was immunoSEQ multiplex PCR, while the TCRdb copy is restricted to in-frame clones and leaves out a portion. The sample lists about 170,000 clones; over 75% were seen once. The sequenced sample was PBMCs. The origin of the receptors is a woman aged 45 to 65 in good health and CMV-seropositive.

This rearrangement joins TRBV19 to TRBJ2-1, with 8 positions matching TRBD2. The junction had 5 bases not matched to a gene; V was cut back by 7 bases and J by 3 bases. This CDR3 is built from 14 residues. Per germline, CDR1 LNHDA and CDR2 SQIVND (reference sequence). CDR3 sequence (DNA): TGTGCCAGTACCACTAGCGGAAACTACAATGAGCAGTTCTTC. Its translation: CASTTSGNYNEQFF.

CDR3 DNA: TGTGCCAGTACTCAGACAGGGCCATTCGGTCAGCCCCAGCATTTT. This sequence encodes CASTQTGPFGQPQHF. The chain is built from TRBV19 and TRBJ1-5; 7 nucleotides agree with TRBD1. V dropped 7 bases and J dropped 6; count of bases not matched to a gene: 12. Germline CDR1 and CDR2: LNHDA and SQIVND (reference sequence). The CDR3 covers 15 residues.

This clone was seen a few times. V and J are TRBV5-5 and TRBJ2-1, with 12 bases matching TRBD2. The germline V gene has CDR1 SGHKS and CDR2 YYEKEE (reference sequence). Trimming cost V 4 bases and J 9 bases; bases outside gene matches: 8. The CDR3 is 15 amino acids. The CDR3 coding sequence is TGTGCCAGCAGCACCCTAGCGGGAGGGGCGGGTGAGCAGTTCTTC. This codes for CASSTLAGGAGEQFF.

This chain uses TRBV19 with TRBJ1-6; no firm D call. The CDR3 has 15 amino acids. V shed 5 bases and J shed 8 bases, with 16 bases lying between them. Germline lookup yields CDR1 LNHDA and CDR2 SQIVND (reference sequence). The CDR3 protein is CASSVGPAVDSPLHF. CDR3 nucleotides: TGTGCCAGTAGTGTTGGTCCGGCGGTGGATTCACCCCTCCACTTT.

This clone was found a few times. The rearrangement uses TRBV7-8 and TRBJ2-7; D is perhaps TRBD2 (6 bases). The CDR3 runs to 13 residues. The germline CDR1 and CDR2 sequences are SGHVS and FQNEAQ. The V end was cut by 4 bases, the J end by 2 bases, with 9 bases between. The CDR3 is CASSSEGAYEQYF. The CDR3 bases are TGTGCCAGCAGCTCGGAGGGAGCCTACGAGCAGTACTTC.

The chain employs TRBV29-1 and TRBJ2-3, with TRBD1 identical over 9 bases. Germline lookup yields CDR1 SQVTM and CDR2 ANQGSEA. The CDR3 spans 15 residues. V was pared by 1 base and J by 0 bases, with 2 bases of the junction left unmatched. The CDR3 DNA is TGCAGCGTTGAAGGACAGGGGGAAAGCACAGATACGCAGTATTTT. Protein: CSVEGQGESTDTQYF.